This TCR beta chain was documented in a study of cytomegalovirus exposure and HLA in healthy donors. Method: immunoSEQ multiplex PCR; TCRdb's copy keeps in-frame clones and lacks some. The repertoire consists of 150,000 to 200,000 clones, with roughly 86% occurring once and the leading ten covering approximately 10%. Germline V gene sequence: CDR1 SNHLY, CDR2 FYNNEI. The ends lost 8 bases at V and 0 bases at J; junction bases unmatched: 10. The CDR3 has 15 amino acids. The chain has TRBV2 and TRBJ2-7; 7 nucleotides match TRBD1. Sequenced: PBMCs. This receptor was identified in a woman in her late teens or twenties in good health and CMV-seropositive. CDR3 DNA: TGTGCCAGCTGGGACCTCCGGGACAGCTCCTACGAGCAGTACTTC. Translated: CASWDLRDSSYEQYF.